The clone carrying this T cell receptor beta chain was seen once. These data come from a study of cytomegalovirus exposure and HLA in healthy donors. Assay used: immunoSEQ multiplex PCR; TCRdb lists only in-frame clones, some missing. The repertoire holds a few hundred thousand clones, with roughly 85% as singletons. Germline V gives CDR1 LGHNA, CDR2 YNFKEQ. The J segment lost 2 bases and the V segment lost 3 bases, leaving 6 bases of the junction unmatched. This CDR3 has 17 residues. The rearrangement joins TRBV4-2 to TRBJ2-6; 8 bases line up with TRBD1. The sequence was obtained from a woman aged 18-29 years in good health and CMV-seronegative. The sequenced sample was PBMCs. Here the CDR3 reads CASSQEVQGAGANVLTF. The CDR3 DNA reads as TGTGCCAGCAGCCAGGAGGTACAGGGGGCTGGGGCCAACGTCCTGACTTTC.